This T cell receptor (beta chain) appears in the sequencing data of a study of cytomegalovirus exposure and HLA in healthy donors. Sequencing used immunoSEQ multiplex PCR; TCRdb keeps in-frame clones, though not all of them. The sample includes around 300,000 clones, 80% to 90% of them seen just once. This CDR3 is 14 amino acids long. Deletions cut 3 bases from V and 1 base from J, with 13 bases between. Germline CDR1 GTSNPN, CDR2 SVGIG (reference sequence). The sample taken for sequencing was PBMCs. This receptor was obtained from a woman aged 18-29 years in good health and CMV-seronegative. The chain is built from TRBV30 and TRBJ2-7, with D possibly matching TRBD2 (6 bases). The CDR3 spells CAWRTGGGSYEQYF. The DNA for the CDR3 is TGTGCCTGGAGGACCGGGGGAGGATCCTACGAGCAGTACTTC. Full variable domain (rest looked up from reference TRBV30 and TRBJ2-7): SQTIHQWPATLVQPVGSPLSLECTVEGTSNPNLYWYRQAAGRGLQLLFYSVGIGQISSEVPQNLSASRPQDRQFILSSKKLLLSDSGFYLCAWRTGGGSYEQYFGPGTRLTVT.